The clone carrying this T cell receptor (beta chain) appeared many times. Its antigen is unidentified. Next came a second PCR, run for about 7 to 12 cycles, which used a sample-barcoded 5' primer along with a J-beta primer mix. Each cDNA molecule was tagged by a template-switch adaptor that had 12 random nucleotides. TCRdb re-analysed the 5' RACE reads in MiXCR, keeping a single row per CDR3 protein. The table includes about 1.4 million distinct CDR3 sequences, approximately 59% detected once. The CDR3 contains 15 residues. Germline CDR1 reads LGHNA; CDR2 reads YSLEER. V was pared by 4 bases and J by 9 bases, with 16 bases between. This record belongs to a study of blood T cells in healthy people across ages. Study results and caveats: TCR beta diversity tracked closely with naive T cell percentage.

The sample comprised blood. The chain links TRBV4-3 to TRBJ1-6; TRBD1 might be the D (6 bases). The sequence was collected from a man in his late teens or twenties in good health. In DNA form, the CDR3 reads TGCGCCAGCAGCCTGCGGACAGATTCTAGTTCACCCCTCCACTTT. This sequence encodes CASSLRTDSSSPLHF.